This T cell receptor beta chain is from a study of blood T cell repertoires in COVID-19. Across the study: Some COVID-19 samples were acute and others convalescent; all came from the United States, Italy and Spain. Sources were T cells, B-cell-depleted T cells, or PBMCs; the material itself was cDNA or gDNA.

In the authors' workflow: Estimated nucleated cell counts came from reference gene primer amplification. Using immunoSEQ multiplex PCR, the repertoire was profiled, and TCRdb retains in-frame clones only, with some absent. V, J and clone size are those of that table, while D and trimming were read from the DNA. The sample lists roughly 250,000 clones, about 89% occurring once. The CDR3 runs to 19 residues. Germline trimming cut 5 bases from V and 8 bases from J; bases unmatched to any gene: 24. The V gene's germline CDR1 is SGHNT and CDR2 YENEEA. Sequencing input: peripheral blood. The sequence came from a man aged 25-45 years with acute or convalescent COVID-19. The chain employs TRBV11-3 and TRBJ1-2, with 9 positions matching TRBD1. CDR3 amino acids: CASSPGCGTGKRKGCGYTF. In nucleotides, the CDR3 is TGTGCCAGCAGCCCGGGATGCGGGACAGGGAAAAGAAAAGGGTGCGGCTACACCTTC.